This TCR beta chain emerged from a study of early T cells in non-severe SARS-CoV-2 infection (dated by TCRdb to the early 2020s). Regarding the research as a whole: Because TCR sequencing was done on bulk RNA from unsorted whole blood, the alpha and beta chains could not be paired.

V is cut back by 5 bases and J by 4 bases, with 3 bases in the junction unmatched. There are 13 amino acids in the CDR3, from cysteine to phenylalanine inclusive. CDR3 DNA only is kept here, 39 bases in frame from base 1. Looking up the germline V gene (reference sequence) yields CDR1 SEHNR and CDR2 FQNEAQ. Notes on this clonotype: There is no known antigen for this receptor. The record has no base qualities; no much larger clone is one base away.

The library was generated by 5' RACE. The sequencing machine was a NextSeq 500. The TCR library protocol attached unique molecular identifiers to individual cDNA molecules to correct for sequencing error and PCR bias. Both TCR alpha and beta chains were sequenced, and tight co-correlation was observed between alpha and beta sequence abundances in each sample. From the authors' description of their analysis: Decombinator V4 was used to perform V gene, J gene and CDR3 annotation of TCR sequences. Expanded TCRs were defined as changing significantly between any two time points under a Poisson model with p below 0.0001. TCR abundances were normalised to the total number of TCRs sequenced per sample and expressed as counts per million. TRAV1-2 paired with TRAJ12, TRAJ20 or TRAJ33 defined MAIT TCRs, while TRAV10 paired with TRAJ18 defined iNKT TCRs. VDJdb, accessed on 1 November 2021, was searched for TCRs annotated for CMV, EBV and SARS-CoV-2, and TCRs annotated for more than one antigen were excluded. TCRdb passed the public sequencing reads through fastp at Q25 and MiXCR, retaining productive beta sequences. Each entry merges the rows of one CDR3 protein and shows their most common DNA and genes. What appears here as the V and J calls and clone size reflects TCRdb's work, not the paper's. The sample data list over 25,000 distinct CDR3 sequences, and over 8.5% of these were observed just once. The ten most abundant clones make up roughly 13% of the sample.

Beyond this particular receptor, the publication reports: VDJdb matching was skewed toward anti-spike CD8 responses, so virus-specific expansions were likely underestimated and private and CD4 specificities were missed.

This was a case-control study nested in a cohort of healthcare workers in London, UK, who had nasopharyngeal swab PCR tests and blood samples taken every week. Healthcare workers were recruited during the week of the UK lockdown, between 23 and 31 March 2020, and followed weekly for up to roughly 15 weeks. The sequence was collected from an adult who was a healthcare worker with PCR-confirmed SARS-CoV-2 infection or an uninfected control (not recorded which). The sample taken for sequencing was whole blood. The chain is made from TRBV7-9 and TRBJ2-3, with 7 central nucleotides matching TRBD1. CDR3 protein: CASSEDRADTQYF. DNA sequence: TGTGCCAGCAGCGAAGACAGGGCAGATACGCAGTATTTT.